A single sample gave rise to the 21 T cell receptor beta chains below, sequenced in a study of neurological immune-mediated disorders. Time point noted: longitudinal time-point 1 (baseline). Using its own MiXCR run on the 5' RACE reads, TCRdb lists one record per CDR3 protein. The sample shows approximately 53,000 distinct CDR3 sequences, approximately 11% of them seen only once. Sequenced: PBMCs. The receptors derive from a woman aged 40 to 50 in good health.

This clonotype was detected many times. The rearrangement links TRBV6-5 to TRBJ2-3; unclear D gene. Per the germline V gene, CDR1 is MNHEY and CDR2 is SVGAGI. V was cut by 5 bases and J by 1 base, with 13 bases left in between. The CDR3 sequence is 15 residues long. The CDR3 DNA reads TGTGCCAGCAGTATGAAAGAGAGCGGCACAGATACGCAGTATTTT. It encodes CASSMKESGTDTQYF.

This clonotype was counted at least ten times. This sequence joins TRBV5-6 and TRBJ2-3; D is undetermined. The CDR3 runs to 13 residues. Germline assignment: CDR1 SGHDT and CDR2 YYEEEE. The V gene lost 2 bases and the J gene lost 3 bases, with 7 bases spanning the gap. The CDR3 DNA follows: TGTGCCAGCAGCTTTTCCAGTACAGATACGCAGTATTTT. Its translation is CASSFSSTDTQYF.

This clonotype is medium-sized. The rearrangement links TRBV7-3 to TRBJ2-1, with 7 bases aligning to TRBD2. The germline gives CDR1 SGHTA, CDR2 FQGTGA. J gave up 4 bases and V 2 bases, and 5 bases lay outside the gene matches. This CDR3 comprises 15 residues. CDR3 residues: CASSLGLAAYNEQFF. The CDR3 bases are TGTGCCAGCAGCTTAGGTCTAGCGGCATACAATGAGCAGTTCTTC.

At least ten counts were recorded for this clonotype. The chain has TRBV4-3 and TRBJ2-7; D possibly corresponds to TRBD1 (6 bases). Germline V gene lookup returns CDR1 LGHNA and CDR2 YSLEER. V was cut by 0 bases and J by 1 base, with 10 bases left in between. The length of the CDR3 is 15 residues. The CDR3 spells CASSQDQGTSYEQYF. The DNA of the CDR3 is TGCGCCAGCAGCCAAGATCAGGGGACATCCTACGAGCAGTACTTC.

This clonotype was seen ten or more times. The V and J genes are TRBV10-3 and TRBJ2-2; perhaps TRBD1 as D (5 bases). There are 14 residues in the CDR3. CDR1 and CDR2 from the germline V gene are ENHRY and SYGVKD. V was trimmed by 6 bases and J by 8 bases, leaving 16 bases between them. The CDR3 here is CAIRELRTGGELFF. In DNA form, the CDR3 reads TGTGCCATCAGGGAACTACGAACAGGAGGGGAGCTGTTTTTT.

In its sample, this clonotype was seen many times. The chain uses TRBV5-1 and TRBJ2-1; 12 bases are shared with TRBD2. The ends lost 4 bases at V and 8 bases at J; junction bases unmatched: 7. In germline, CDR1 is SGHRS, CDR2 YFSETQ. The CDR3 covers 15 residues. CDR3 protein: CASSVGTSGPYEQFF. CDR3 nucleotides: TGCGCCAGCAGCGTCGGGACTAGCGGGCCGTATGAGCAGTTCTTC.

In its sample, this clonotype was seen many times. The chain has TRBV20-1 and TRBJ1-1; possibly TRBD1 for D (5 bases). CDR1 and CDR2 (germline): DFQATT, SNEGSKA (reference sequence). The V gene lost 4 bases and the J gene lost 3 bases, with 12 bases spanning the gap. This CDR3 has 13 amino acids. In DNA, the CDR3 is TGCAGTGCTACGGGGCAGGCATACACTGAAGCTTTCTTT. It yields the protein CSATGQAYTEAFF.

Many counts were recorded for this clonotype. Written as DNA, the CDR3 is TGTGCCAGCAGTTACTCTGGGGGTGTAGATGAGACCCAGTACTTC. Amino acid sequence: CASSYSGGVDETQYF. The chain employs TRBV6-5 and TRBJ2-5; either TRBD1 or TRBD2 may supply D (5 bases each). Germline assignment: CDR1 MNHEY and CDR2 SVGAGI. The CDR3 loop spans 15 amino acids. V lost 0 bases and J lost 5, with 13 bases in between.

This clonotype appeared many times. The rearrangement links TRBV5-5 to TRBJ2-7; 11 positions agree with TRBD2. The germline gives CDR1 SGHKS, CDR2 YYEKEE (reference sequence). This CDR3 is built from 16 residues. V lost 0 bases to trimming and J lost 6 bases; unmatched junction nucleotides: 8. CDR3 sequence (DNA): TGTGCCAGCAGCTTGGGGCTAGCGGGAGGAGCGGGCGAGCAGTACTTC. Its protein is CASSLGLAGGAGEQYF.

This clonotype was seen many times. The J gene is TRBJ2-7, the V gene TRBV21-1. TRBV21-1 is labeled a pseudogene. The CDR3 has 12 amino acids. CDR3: CASDADGYEQYF. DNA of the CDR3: TGTGCCAGCGATGCGGACGGCTACGAGCAGTACTTC.

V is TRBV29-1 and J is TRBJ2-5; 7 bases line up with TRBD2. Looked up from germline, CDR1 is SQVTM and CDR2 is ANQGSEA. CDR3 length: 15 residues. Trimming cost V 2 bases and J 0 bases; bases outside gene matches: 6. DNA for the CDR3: TGCAGCGTTGAACGGGGGGACGGATACCAAGAGACCCAGTACTTC. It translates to CSVERGDGYQETQYF.

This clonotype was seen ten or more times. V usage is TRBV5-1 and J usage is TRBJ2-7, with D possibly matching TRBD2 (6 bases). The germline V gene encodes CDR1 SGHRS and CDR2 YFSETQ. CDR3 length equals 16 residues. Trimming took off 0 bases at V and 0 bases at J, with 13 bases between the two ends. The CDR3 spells CASSLGHGGSSYEQYF. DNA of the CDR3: TGCGCCAGCAGCTTGGGGCACGGAGGGAGCTCCTACGAGCAGTACTTC. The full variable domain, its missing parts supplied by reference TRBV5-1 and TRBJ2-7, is KAGVTQTPRYLIKTRGQQVTLSCSPISGHRSVSWYQQTPGQGLQFLFEYFSETQRNKGNFPGRFSGRQFSNSRSEMNVSTLELGDSALYLCASSLGHGGSSYEQYFGPGTRLTVT.

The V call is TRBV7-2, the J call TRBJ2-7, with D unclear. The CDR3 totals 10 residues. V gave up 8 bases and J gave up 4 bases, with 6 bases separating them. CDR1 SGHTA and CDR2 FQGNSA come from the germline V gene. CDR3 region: CASSRYEQYF. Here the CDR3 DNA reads TGTGCCAGCTCGCGATACGAGCAGTACTTC.

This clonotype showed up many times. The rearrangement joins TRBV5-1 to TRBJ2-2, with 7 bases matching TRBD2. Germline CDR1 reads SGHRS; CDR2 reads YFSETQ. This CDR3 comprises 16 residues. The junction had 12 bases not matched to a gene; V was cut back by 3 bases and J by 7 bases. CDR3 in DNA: TGCGCCAGCAGCTCGGACCCGACTAGCCGTATCGGGGAGCTGTTTTTT. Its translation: CASSSDPTSRIGELFF.

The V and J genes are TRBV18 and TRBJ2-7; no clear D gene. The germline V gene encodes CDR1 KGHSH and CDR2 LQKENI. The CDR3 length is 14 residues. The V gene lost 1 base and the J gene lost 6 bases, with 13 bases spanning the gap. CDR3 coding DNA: TGTGCCAGCTCACCACAGACCAACACGGGCGAGCAGTACTTC. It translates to CASSPQTNTGEQYF.

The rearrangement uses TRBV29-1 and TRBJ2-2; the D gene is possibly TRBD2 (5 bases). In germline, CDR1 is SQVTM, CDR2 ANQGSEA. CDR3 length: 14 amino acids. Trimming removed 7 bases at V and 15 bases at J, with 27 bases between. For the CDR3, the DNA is TGCAGCGCCGAGCGACTCCTGAACACCGGGGAAGTGTTTTTT. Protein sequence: CSAERLLNTGEVFF.

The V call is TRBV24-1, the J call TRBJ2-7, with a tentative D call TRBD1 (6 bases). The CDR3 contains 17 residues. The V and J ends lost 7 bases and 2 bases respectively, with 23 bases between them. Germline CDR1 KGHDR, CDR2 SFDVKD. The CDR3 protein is CATSNIIERDNPYEQYF. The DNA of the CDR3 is TGTGCCACCAGCAATATAATTGAGAGGGACAACCCCTACGAGCAGTACTTC.

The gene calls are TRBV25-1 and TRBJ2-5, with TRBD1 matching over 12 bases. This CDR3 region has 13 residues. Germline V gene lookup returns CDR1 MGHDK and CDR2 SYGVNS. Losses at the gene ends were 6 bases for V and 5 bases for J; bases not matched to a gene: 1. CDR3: CASRGQGAETQYF. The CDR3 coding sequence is TGTGCCAGCAGGGGACAGGGGGCTGAGACCCAGTACTTC.

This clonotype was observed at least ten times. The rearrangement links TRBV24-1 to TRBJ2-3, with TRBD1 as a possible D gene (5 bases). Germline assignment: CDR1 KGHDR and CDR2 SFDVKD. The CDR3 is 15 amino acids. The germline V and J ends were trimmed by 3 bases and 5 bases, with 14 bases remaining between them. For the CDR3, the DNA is TGTGCCACCAGTGATGTGACAGCAGCAGGAGATACGCAGTATTTT. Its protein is CATSDVTAAGDTQYF.

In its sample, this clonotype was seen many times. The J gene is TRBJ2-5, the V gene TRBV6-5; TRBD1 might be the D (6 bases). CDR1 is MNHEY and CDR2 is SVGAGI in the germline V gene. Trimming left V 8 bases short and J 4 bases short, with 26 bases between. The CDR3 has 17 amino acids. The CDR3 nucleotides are TGTGCCAGCCGGGCCGCTCAGGGGAAATGGCAGGGAGAGACCCAGTACTTC. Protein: CASRAAQGKWQGETQYF.

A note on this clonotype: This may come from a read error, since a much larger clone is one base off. For the CDR3, the DNA is TGCAGTGCTGGGGGGGCCGAGGGCTATCAGCCCCAGCATTTT. It translates to CSAGGAEGYQPQHF. The J gene is TRBJ1-5, the V gene TRBV20-1; a weak D match, TRBD1 (6 bases). Trimming cost V 5 bases and J 5 bases, with 16 bases left between them. This CDR3 has 14 residues. From germline, CDR1 is DFQATT and CDR2 SNEGSKA (reference sequence).